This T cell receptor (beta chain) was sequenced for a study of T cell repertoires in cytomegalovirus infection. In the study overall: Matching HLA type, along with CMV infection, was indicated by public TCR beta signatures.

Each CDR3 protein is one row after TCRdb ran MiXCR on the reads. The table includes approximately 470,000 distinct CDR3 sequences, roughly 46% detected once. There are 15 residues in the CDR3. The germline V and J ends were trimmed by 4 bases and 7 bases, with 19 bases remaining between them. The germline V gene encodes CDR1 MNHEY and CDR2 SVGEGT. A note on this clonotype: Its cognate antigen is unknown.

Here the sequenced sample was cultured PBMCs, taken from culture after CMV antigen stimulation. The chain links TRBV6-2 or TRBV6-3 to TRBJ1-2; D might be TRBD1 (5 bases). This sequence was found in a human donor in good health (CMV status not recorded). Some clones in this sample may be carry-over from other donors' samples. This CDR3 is CASSFQDTVYSGYTF. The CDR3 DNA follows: TGTGCCAGCAGTTTCCAGGACACCGTCTATAGTGGCTACACCTTC.